Here is one T cell receptor beta chain with its context. The specificity of this receptor is unknown. Base qualities are missing; no much larger clone stands one base away. This sample is drawn from a study of T cell responses to AZD1222 COVID-19 vaccine (dated by TCRdb to the early 2020s). About the full investigation: AZD1222 recipients whose second dose came at about 4 weeks and those whose second dose came at about 12 weeks were combined into one group, since spike-specific TCR depth and breadth did not differ between the two schedules. A total of more than 230 trial participants underwent TCR sequencing, of whom 200 to 220 received two doses of AZD1222 and 26 received two doses of the MenACWY control vaccine. Trial participants were enrolled by age into 18-55, 56-69 and 70-plus year subgroups, with roughly 150, 30 and 60 TCR-sequenced participants respectively.

The CDR3 regions of human TCRbeta chains were subjected to immunosequencing. The study's own analysis went as follows. Repertoire TCRs were checked for matches against a reference library of SARS-CoV-2-specific TCRs that had been generated using the MIRA antigen-specificity platform. Breadth meant the fraction of unique TCRs that were SARS-CoV-2-associated, whereas depth meant the fraction of total T cells that were SARS-CoV-2-associated. Using the MIRA data, each spike-specific TCR was mapped to the spike region that the TCR reacts to and placed in a CD4 or CD8 class. Log10-transformed breadth and depth values were compared by one-way ANOVA with Sidak's multiple comparisons tests. Imported from immuneACCESS, the table was reduced by TCRdb to in-frame sequences with V and J called. These copies leave out some clones; in studies compared against another copy, an unresolved V gene accounts for under half, and the cause of the remainder is not known. That table gives V, J and clone size, and the DNA gave D and trimming. The sample table shows under 150,000 clones, and 70% to 90% are seen once. The leading ten clones occupy approximately 9.6% of the sample.

Interpreted using the paper, the time point label stands for: baseline before first vaccination. Vaccinee samples were obtained from the UK trials COV001 and COV002, which included a single-blind randomized controlled phase 2/3 trial of AZD1222 (ChAdOx1 nCoV-19) in healthy adults. For TCRbeta chain sequencing, PBMC samples were collected from trial participants at day 0 and at day 28 after the second dose. Beyond this particular receptor, the publication reports: CD4 TCRs associated with the vaccine covered the entire spike protein, and the dominant responses were in regions 160-218 and 743-854. Nearly half of unique spike-specific TCRs reportedly recognized epitopes outside regions mutated in the B.1.351 and B.1.1.7 variants. Conclusions about previously exposed vaccinees are limited because only six or seven AZD1222 recipients were SARS-CoV-2 seropositive at baseline. The 56-69-year group was small, and its depth increase did not reach significance, likely because of low power. Participants were mostly white British, with more females than males. The authors suggested clonal diversity may have been underestimated. Spike-specific TCR breadth and depth rose significantly after two AZD1222 doses compared with day 0 and with MenACWY recipients. Because no day 14 peak-response samples were available, the repertoires could be characterized only after the peak T cell response.

Reading from cysteine to phenylalanine, the CDR3 counts 15 amino acids. Left in the record is the CDR3 DNA by itself, 45 bases read in frame from the first base. V drops 5 bases and J drops 1 base, leaving 13 bases in between. CDR1 and CDR2 were assigned from the germline V gene as SGHNT and YENEEA. The rearrangement combines TRBV11-3 with TRBJ2-3; no D gene is confidently identified. This sequence was found in an adult in good health. Sample: peripheral blood, taken on day 0 of AZD1222 vaccination. The encoded CDR3 is CASSPPGGGTDTQYF. Read as DNA, the sequence is TGTGCCAGCAGCCCCCCAGGCGGTGGCACAGATACGCAGTATTTT.